The 22 T cell receptor beta chains listed next were all sequenced from one sample in a study of early T cells in non-severe SARS-CoV-2 infection. Using its own MiXCR run on the 5' RACE reads, TCRdb lists one record per CDR3 protein. The table lists more than 65,000 distinct CDR3 sequences, around 15% of them singletons. Input material: whole blood. The receptors stem from an adult who was a healthcare worker with PCR-confirmed SARS-CoV-2 infection or an uninfected control (not recorded which).

The chain has TRBV2 and TRBJ2-5, with 11 bases fitting TRBD2. Trimming cost V 4 bases and J 6 bases; bases outside gene matches: 13. The CDR3 runs to 17 residues. CDR1 and CDR2 (germline): SNHLY, FYNNEI. CDR3 protein: CASSAPEGLAAPKTQYF. DNA for the CDR3: TGTGCCAGCAGTGCGCCAGAGGGACTAGCGGCGCCCAAGACCCAGTACTTC. Full variable domain (outside the CDR3, taken from reference TRBV2 and TRBJ2-5): EPEVTQTPSHQVTQMGQEVILRCVPISNHLYFYWYRQILGQKVEFLVSFYNNEISEKSEIFDDQFSVERPDGSNFTLKIRSTKLEDSAMYFCASSAPEGLAAPKTQYFGPGTRLLVL.

In this sample, this clonotype turned up a few times. V usage is TRBV28 and J usage is TRBJ2-7; D uncertain. CDR3 size: 15 residues. Trimming removed 4 bases from V and 3 bases from J, with 16 bases in between. Per the germline V gene, CDR1 is MDHEN and CDR2 is SYDVKM. CDR3 protein: CASSSSVGVSYEQYF. In nucleotides, the CDR3 is TGTGCCAGCAGTTCATCGGTGGGCGTTAGCTACGAGCAGTACTTC.

In its sample, this clonotype was seen many times. This rearrangement joins TRBV27 to TRBJ2-1, with a tentative D call TRBD2 (5 bases). Germline V lookup: CDR1 MNHEY, CDR2 SMNVEV (reference sequence). Trimming pared 1 base from V and 0 bases from J, leaving 10 bases between. The CDR3 is 16 residues long. CDR3 coding DNA: TGTGCCAGCAGTTTATTCGGGGTTAGCTCCTACAATGAGCAGTTCTTC. Its protein product is CASSLFGVSSYNEQFF.

This clonotype came up many times. V and J are TRBV20-1 and TRBJ2-1; D is ambiguous. Deletions cut 3 bases from V and 5 bases from J, with 5 bases between. CDR1 is DFQATT and CDR2 is SNEGSKA in the germline V gene (reference sequence). The CDR3 loop spans 11 amino acids. The CDR3 sequence is CSASRNNEQFF. CDR3 bases: TGCAGTGCTAGTCGGAACAATGAGCAGTTCTTC.

This clonotype occurred a few times. The rearrangement uses TRBV7-8 and TRBJ2-3; perhaps TRBD2 as D (7 bases). The germline V gene has CDR1 SGHVS and CDR2 FQNEAQ. V was pared by 5 bases and J by 2 bases, with 11 bases between. This CDR3 is built from 14 residues. The chain's CDR3 is CASSRGGPTDTQYF. DNA for the CDR3: TGTGCCAGCAGCCGCGGGGGCCCCACAGATACGCAGTATTTT.

The chain combines TRBV6-6 with TRBJ2-7, with no clear D. V shed 6 bases and J shed 7 bases, with 16 bases lying between them. The CDR3 is 13 amino acids. The germline V gene has CDR1 MNHNY and CDR2 SVGAGI (reference sequence). The CDR3 is CASSYKRREEQYF. As DNA, the CDR3 is TGTGCCAGCAGCTACAAGCGCCGCGAGGAGCAGTACTTC.

Here the CDR3 reads CASSQGLMAPFSYEQYF. In DNA, the CDR3 is TGTGCCAGCAGCCAAGGGCTAATGGCACCATTCTCCTACGAGCAGTACTTC. The V and J genes are TRBV14 and TRBJ2-7; D gene uncertain. From germline, CDR1 is SGHDN and CDR2 FVKESK. V was shortened by 1 base and J by 0 bases, with 16 bases between the two germline ends. The CDR3 consists of 17 residues.

In its sample, this clonotype was seen many times. The V gene is TRBV7-9, the J gene TRBJ2-7; D is perhaps TRBD2 (5 bases). The CDR3 consists of 12 residues. V gave up 1 base and J gave up 5 bases, with 6 bases separating them. CDR1 is SEHNR and CDR2 is FQNEAQ in the germline V gene (reference sequence). The CDR3 region is CASSLGGDEQYF. DNA of the CDR3: TGTGCCAGCAGCTTAGGGGGAGACGAGCAGTACTTC.

This clonotype was counted ten times or more. This chain joins TRBV11-3 and TRBJ1-6; D is unclear. The CDR3 consists of 13 residues. Trimming left V 5 bases short and J 9 bases short, with 11 bases between. Germline assignment: CDR1 SGHNT and CDR2 YENEEA. CDR3 sequence: CASSEWLGSPLHF. CDR3 DNA: TGTGCCAGCAGCGAATGGTTAGGTTCACCCCTCCACTTT.

This clonotype was detected many times. This rearrangement joins TRBV6-1 to TRBJ2-1, with 10 bases lining up with TRBD1. V was pared by 7 bases and J by 7 bases, with 7 bases of the junction left unmatched. The CDR3 extends over 14 amino acids. Germline V lookup: CDR1 MNHNS, CDR2 SASEGT. CDR3 nucleotides: TGTGCCAGCACCACCGGGACAGGGGCAAATGAGCAGTTCTTC. This translates into CASTTGTGANEQFF.

A single count supports this clonotype. This rearrangement joins TRBV10-3 to TRBJ2-7, with 7 bases that match TRBD1. The V gene's germline CDR1 is ENHRY and CDR2 SYGVKD. V was pared by 10 bases and J by 5 bases, with 5 bases of the junction left unmatched. The CDR3 runs to 11 residues. For the CDR3, the DNA is TGTGCCACTAGACAGGGAGACGAGCAGTACTTC. Amino acids: CATRQGDEQYF.

This clonotype was seen more than once but under ten times. The V gene is TRBV6-5, the J gene TRBJ1-5, with 7 bases lining up with TRBD1. Germline loops: CDR1 MNHEY, CDR2 SVGAGI. V lost 4 bases and J lost 5; bases outside the gene matches: 11. The CDR3 covers 16 residues. The CDR3 DNA reads TGTGCCAGCAGTTCCCTAACGACAGGGTGGGATCAGCCCCAGCATTTT. Protein: CASSSLTTGWDQPQHF.

This clonotype was observed at least ten times. V and J are TRBV20-1 and TRBJ2-2; 8 bases are a match to TRBD2. Germline CDR1 and CDR2: DFQATT and SNEGSKA (reference sequence). This CDR3 has 15 residues. V trimming: 3 bases; J trimming: 7 bases; junction bases outside the gene matches: 10. The CDR3 here is CSASGTRPRSGELFF. The DNA of the CDR3 is TGCAGTGCTAGCGGGACTAGGCCTCGGAGCGGGGAGCTGTTTTTT.

This clonotype was picked up many times. The V and J genes are TRBV6-2 or TRBV6-3 and TRBJ1-2, with D perhaps matching TRBD1 (5 bases). Germline V gene sequence: CDR1 MNHEY, CDR2 SVGEGT. Deletions cut 2 bases from V and 8 bases from J, with 12 bases between. CDR3 length equals 13 residues. CDR3 bases: TGTGCCAGCAGTTACCTTCGGGGGAACGGCTACACCTTC. It yields the protein CASSYLRGNGYTF.

This clonotype has just a few counts. The chain uses TRBV4-2 and TRBJ2-3; D tentatively fits TRBD1 or TRBD2 (6 bases each). Trimming pared 4 bases from V and 9 bases from J, leaving 20 bases between. Germline assignment: CDR1 LGHNA and CDR2 YNFKEQ. The CDR3 contains 15 residues. The CDR3 loop reads CASSPGGPAFQTQYF. The CDR3, as DNA: TGTGCCAGCAGCCCTGGGGGGCCCGCCTTCCAAACGCAGTATTTT.

This clonotype was seen at least ten times. The CDR3 protein is CASSISGANTGELFF. The CDR3 region has the DNA TGTGCCAGTAGTATATCCGGAGCAAACACCGGGGAGCTGTTTTTT. The V call is TRBV19, the J call TRBJ2-2; D call uncertain. From germline, CDR1 is LNHDA and CDR2 SQIVND (reference sequence). The ends were cut back, 2 bases at V and 2 bases at J, with 9 bases in the middle. CDR3 length: 15 residues. Full variable domain (rest looked up from reference TRBV19 and TRBJ2-2): DGGITQSPKYLFRKEGQNVTLSCEQNLNHDAMYWYRQDPGQGLRLIYYSQIVNDFQKGDIAEGYSVSREKKESFPLTVTSAQKNPTAFYLCASSISGANTGELFFGEGSRLTVL.

There are many counts of this clonotype. The rearrangement links TRBV7-6 to TRBJ2-1; possible D gene TRBD1, 5 bases. Trimming cost V 4 bases and J 8 bases, with 15 bases left between them. Per the germline V gene, CDR1 is SGHVS and CDR2 is FNYEAQ. This CDR3 comprises 14 residues. The CDR3 protein is CASSSQIAGHEQFF. The CDR3 coding sequence is TGTGCCAGCAGCTCGCAGATAGCAGGGCATGAGCAGTTCTTC.

The V and J genes are TRBV11-2 and TRBJ2-1; D is unclear. This CDR3 is built from 14 residues. Germline assignment: CDR1 SGHAT and CDR2 FQNNGV. Trimming took off 0 bases at V and 7 bases at J, with 10 bases between the two ends. The CDR3 DNA reads TGTGCCAGCAGCTTAGATCTCTCTATAAATGAGCAGTTCTTC. The encoded protein is CASSLDLSINEQFF.

CDR3 in amino acids: CASTPDRVHGYTF. The CDR3 nucleotides read TGTGCCAGCACCCCCGACAGGGTCCATGGCTACACCTTC. This rearrangement joins TRBV21-1 to TRBJ1-2; TRBD1 is the table's D call, not checked against the DNA. TRBV21-1 is marked as a pseudogene. This CDR3 has 13 amino acids.

The chain links TRBV7-9 to TRBJ1-1; 10 bases line up with TRBD1. The CDR3 is 14 residues long. Germline V gene lookup returns CDR1 SEHNR and CDR2 FQNEAQ (reference sequence). The trim removed 4 bases at V and 6 bases at J, leaving 5 bases unmatched. The CDR3 loop is CASSWGQGIPEAFF. The CDR3 DNA reads TGTGCCAGCAGCTGGGGACAGGGGATCCCTGAAGCTTTCTTT.

This clonotype was seen many times. The CDR3 DNA reads as TGCAGTGCTAGAGAGCGGACTAGCGGGGGCGAGACCCAGTACTTC. It translates to CSARERTSGGETQYF. The V call is TRBV20-1, the J call TRBJ2-5; 13 bases align to TRBD2. The V gene end was trimmed by 0 bases and the J gene end by 5 bases; junction bases not matched to a gene: 3. The length of the CDR3 is 15 residues. CDR1 is DFQATT and CDR2 is SNEGSKA in the germline V gene (reference sequence).

This clonotype was seen a handful of times. This chain links TRBV20-1 with TRBJ1-2; D is possibly TRBD1 (5 bases). The CDR3 spans 14 residues. Trimming removed 2 bases at V and 1 base at J, with 11 bases between. CDR1 and CDR2 from the germline V gene are DFQATT and SNEGSKA (reference sequence). In DNA, the CDR3 is TGCAGTGCTAGACCGACAGATTATAACTATGGCTACACCTTC. Translation gives CSARPTDYNYGYTF.